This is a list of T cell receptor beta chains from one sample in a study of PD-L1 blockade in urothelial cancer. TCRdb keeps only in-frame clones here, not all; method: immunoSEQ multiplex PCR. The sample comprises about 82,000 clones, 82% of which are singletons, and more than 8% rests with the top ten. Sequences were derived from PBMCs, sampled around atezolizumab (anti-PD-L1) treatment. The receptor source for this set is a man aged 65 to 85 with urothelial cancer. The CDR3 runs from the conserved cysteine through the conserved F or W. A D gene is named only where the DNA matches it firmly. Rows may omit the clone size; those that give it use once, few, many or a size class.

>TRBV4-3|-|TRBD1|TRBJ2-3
CASSQDSRDRGLVTF
TGCGCCAGCAGCCAAGATTCCCGGGACAGGGGTCTGGTCACATTT
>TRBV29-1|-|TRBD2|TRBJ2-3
CSVEDWGGGIAEDTQYF
TGCAGCGTTGAAGATTGGGGGGGAGGGATAGCGGAAGATACGCAGTATTTT
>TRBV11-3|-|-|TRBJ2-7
CASSPRGYEQYF
TGTGCCAGCAGCCCCCGGGGTTACGAGCAGTACTTC
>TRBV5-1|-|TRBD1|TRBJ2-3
CASSLGGQGDTQYF
TGCGCCAGCAGCTTGGGCGGACAGGGGGATACGCAGTATTTT
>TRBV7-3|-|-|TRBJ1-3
CASSGGSAGNTIYF
TGTGCCAGCAGCGGGGGGTCGGCGGGAAACACCATATATTTT
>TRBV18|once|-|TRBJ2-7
CASSSGLFPYEQYF
TGTGCCAGCTCATCTGGACTGTTCCCCTACGAGCAGTACTTC
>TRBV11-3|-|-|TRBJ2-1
CASSLTTYNEQFF
TGTGCCAGCAGCTTGACGACTTATAATGAGCAGTTCTTC
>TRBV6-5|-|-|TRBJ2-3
CASSYRTEGTDTQYF
TGTGCCAGCAGTTACCGGACAGAAGGCACAGATACGCAGTATTTT
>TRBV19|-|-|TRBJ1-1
CASSILQVTSMNTEAFF
TGTGCCAGTAGTATTCTGCAGGTTACCAGTATGAACACTGAAGCTTTCTTT
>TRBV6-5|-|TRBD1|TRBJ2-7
CASSSGTGSHEQYF
TGTGCCAGCAGTTCCGGGACAGGGAGCCACGAGCAGTACTTC
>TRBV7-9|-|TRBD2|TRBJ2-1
CASGAGRTRYNEQFF
TGTGCCAGCGGAGCCGGGAGGACCCGATACAATGAGCAGTTCTTC
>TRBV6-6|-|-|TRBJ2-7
CASSYSREEEQYF
TGTGCCAGCAGTTACTCGAGGGAGGAGGAGCAGTACTTC
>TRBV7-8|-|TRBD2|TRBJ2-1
CASSPTAGLHINEQFF
TGTGCCAGCAGCCCCACCGCGGGACTACACATCAATGAGCAGTTCTTC
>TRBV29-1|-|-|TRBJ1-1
CSVAQGWNTEAFF
TGCAGCGTTGCCCAGGGTTGGAACACTGAAGCTTTCTTT
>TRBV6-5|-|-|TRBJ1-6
CATGGGPGNSPLHF
TGTGCCACCGGGGGAGGACCCGGTAATTCACCCCTCCACTTT
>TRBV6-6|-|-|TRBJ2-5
CASSSVGEVYF
TGTGCCAGCAGTTCCGTGGGAGAAGTGTACTTC
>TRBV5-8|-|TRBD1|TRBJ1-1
CASSLIGTGTGTEAFF
TGTGCCAGCAGCTTAATCGGGACAGGGACGGGGACTGAAGCTTTCTTT
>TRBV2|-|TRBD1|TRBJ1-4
CASIRGQYNEKLFF
TGTGCCAGCATTCGGGGACAGTATAATGAAAAACTGTTTTTT
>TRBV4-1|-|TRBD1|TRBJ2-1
CASSSQPGTGGASRGEQFF
TGCGCCAGCAGCTCTCAACCCGGGACAGGGGGCGCGTCTCGGGGTGAGCAGTTCTTC
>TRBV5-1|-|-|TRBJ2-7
CASSFGEGEQYF
TGCGCCAGCAGCTTCGGAGAGGGCGAGCAGTACTTC
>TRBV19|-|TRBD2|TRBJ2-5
CASSTLPGHREGRETQYF
TGTGCCAGTAGTACCCTCCCGGGGCACCGGGAGGGCCGCGAGACCCAGTACTTC
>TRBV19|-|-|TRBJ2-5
CASSIVYGGGETQYF
TGTGCCAGTAGTATAGTGTACGGGGGAGGAGAGACCCAGTACTTC
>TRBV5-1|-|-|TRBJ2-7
CASSQSLTTYEQYF
TGCGCCAGCAGCCAAAGCTTAACCACCTACGAGCAGTACTTC
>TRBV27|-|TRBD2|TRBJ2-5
CASSGIAGGEETQYF
TGTGCCAGCAGTGGGATAGCGGGGGGCGAAGAGACCCAGTACTTC
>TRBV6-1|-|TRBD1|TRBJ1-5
CASSPGQGGEAQHF
TGTGCCAGCAGTCCCGGACAGGGGGGAGAGGCCCAGCATTTT
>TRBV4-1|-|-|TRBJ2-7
CASSPLSGSYEQYF
TGCGCCAGCAGCCCCCTTTCGGGGTCCTACGAGCAGTACTTC
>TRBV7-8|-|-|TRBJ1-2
CASSLVRDYGYTF
TGTGCCAGCAGCTTAGTCCGGGACTATGGCTACACCTTC
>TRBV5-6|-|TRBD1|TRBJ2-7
CASSLIFGQGNEQYF
TGTGCCAGCAGCCTGATATTCGGACAGGGGAACGAGCAGTACTTC
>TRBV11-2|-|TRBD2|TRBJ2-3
CASSLTGGDTDTQYF
TGTGCCAGCAGCTTGACGGGAGGGGATACAGATACGCAGTATTTT
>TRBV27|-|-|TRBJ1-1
CASSPGGNRVNTEAFF
TGTGCCAGCAGTCCCGGTGGGAACAGGGTGAACACTGAAGCTTTCTTT
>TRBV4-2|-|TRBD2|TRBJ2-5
CASSQTPTTSGETQYF
TGTGCCAGCAGCCAAACCCCCACGACTAGCGGGGAGACCCAGTACTTC
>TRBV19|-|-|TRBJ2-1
CASNEGLNEQFF
TGTGCCAGTAACGAGGGACTCAATGAGCAGTTCTTC
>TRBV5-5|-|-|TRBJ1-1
CASSLVQGPAFF
TGTGCCAGCAGCTTGGTTCAGGGTCCCGCTTTCTTT
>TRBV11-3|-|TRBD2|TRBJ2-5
CASSRGLARETQYF
TGTGCCAGCAGCCGTGGACTAGCTAGAGAGACCCAGTACTTC
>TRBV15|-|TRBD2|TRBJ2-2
CATSGQLAGGSNTGELFF
TGTGCCACCAGCGGACAACTAGCGGGAGGGTCGAACACCGGGGAGCTGTTTTTT
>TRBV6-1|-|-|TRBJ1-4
CASSEVAYRRNEKLFF
TGTGCCAGCAGTGAAGTTGCGTACAGAAGGAATGAAAAACTGTTTTTT
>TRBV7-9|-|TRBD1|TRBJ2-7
CASRALPRDSSYEQYF
TGTGCCAGCAGAGCCTTACCCCGGGACAGCTCCTACGAGCAGTACTTC
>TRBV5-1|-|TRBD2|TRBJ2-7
CASRLAGRGVSYEQYF
TGCGCCAGCAGGTTAGCGGGTAGAGGAGTATCCTACGAGCAGTACTTC
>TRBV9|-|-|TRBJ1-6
CASSADTNSPLHF
TGTGCCAGCAGCGCGGACACCAATTCACCCCTCCACTTT
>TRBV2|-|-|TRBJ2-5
CASSSGPGETQYF
TGTGCCAGCAGTTCCGGGCCAGGGGAGACCCAGTACTTC
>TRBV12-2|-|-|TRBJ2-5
CASRSGPGRAGVGETQYF
TGTGCAAGTCGCTCGGGGCCCGGGCGCGCGGGGGTTGGAGAGACCCAGTACTTC
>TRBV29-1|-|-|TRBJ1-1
CSVEVTRNTEAFF
TGCAGCGTTGAAGTGACTCGGAACACTGAAGCTTTCTTT